One and the same sample provided the 10 T cell receptor beta chains below, sequenced in a study of T cell responses to AZD1222 COVID-19 vaccine. Profiled with immunoSEQ multiplex PCR; TCRdb holds only in-frame clones, not every one. The table records around 130,000 clones, over 85% of them present only once. Sample: peripheral blood, taken on day 0 of AZD1222 vaccination. These receptors originate from an adult in good health.

Remarks on this clone: Compared with germline, one end of the junction differs, possibly owing to a read error. The genes are TRBV6-1 and TRBJ1-1; maybe TRBD1 (6 bases). Germline values: CDR1 MNHNS, CDR2 SASEGT. The CDR3 is 12 residues long. CDR3 nucleotide sequence: TGTGCCAGCAGGGAAGGGGGGGGGAAAGCTTTCTTT. This sequence encodes CASREGGGKAFF.

V and J are TRBV9 and TRBJ1-2, with D possibly being TRBD1 (6 bases). V gave up 5 bases and J gave up 8 bases, with 22 bases separating them. Germline V gene sequence: CDR1 SGDLS, CDR2 YYNGEE. The CDR3 consists of 15 residues. The chain's CDR3 is CASRKETGPMGGYTF. The CDR3 coding sequence is TGTGCCAGCAGGAAGGAGACAGGTCCGATGGGGGGCTACACCTTC.

The chain couples TRBV12-3 or TRBV12-4 to TRBJ2-4; D call uncertain. Trimming left V 8 bases short and J 5 bases short, with 7 bases between. The CDR3 extends over 11 amino acids. CDR3 loop: CASAGENIQYF. CDR3 DNA sequence: TGTGCCAGCGCCGGAGAAAACATTCAGTACTTC.

This clone was seen only once. The chain couples TRBV7-9 to TRBJ2-7; possible D gene TRBD1, 6 bases. The CDR3 runs to 15 residues. The germline V and J ends were trimmed by 4 bases and 2 bases, with 15 bases remaining between them. Germline-derived CDR1 and CDR2 are SEHNR and FQNEAQ (reference sequence). CDR3 residues: CASSSDFRGTYEQYF. The CDR3 DNA follows: TGTGCCAGCAGCTCCGACTTCAGGGGAACCTACGAGCAGTACTTC.

About this clone itself: Relative to the germline gene, one junction end is altered; a read error may explain this. The chain uses TRBV7-7 and TRBJ2-3; TRBD2 matches 9 bases. CDR1 and CDR2 from the germline V gene are SSHAT and FNYEAQ (reference sequence). CDR3 length equals 15 residues. The CDR3 nucleotides read TGTGCTAGCAGCTTAACTAGCGGGAGCACAGATACGCAGTATTTT. Amino acid sequence: CASSLTSGSTDTQYF.

V usage is TRBV10-3 and J usage is TRBJ2-7; 9 bases fit TRBD2. The CDR3 length is 15 residues. The germline V gene encodes CDR1 ENHRY and CDR2 SYGVKD. V dropped 3 bases and J dropped 3; count of bases not matched to a gene: 6. CDR3 nucleotide sequence: TGTGCCATCAGTGACGTTTGGCGGGGGGGCTACGAGCAGTACTTC. Translating gives CAISDVWRGGYEQYF.

Of note for this clone: One end of the junction fails to match germline, which may point to a read error. This sequence joins TRBV20-1 and TRBJ2-1; D gene unclear. CDR1 is DFQATT, CDR2 SNEGSKA, per germline (reference sequence). The CDR3 runs 10 residues. The CDR3 is CSARDGEQFF. The CDR3 nucleotides read TGCAGTGCTCGAGATGGTGAGCAGTTCTTC.

This rearrangement joins TRBV30 to TRBJ1-6; tentatively, D is TRBD1 (5 bases). Germline lookup yields CDR1 GTSNPN and CDR2 SVGIG (reference sequence). The CDR3 spans 15 residues. The ends were cut back, 2 bases at V and 1 base at J, with 9 bases in the middle. The CDR3 region has the DNA TGTGCCTGGAGTTTAACAGGTTCCTATAATTCACCCCTCCACTTT. The encoded protein is CAWSLTGSYNSPLHF.

The gene calls are TRBV7-2 and TRBJ2-7, with D unresolved. Germline-derived CDR1 and CDR2 are SGHTA and FQGNSA. The V gene lost 0 bases and the J gene lost 6 bases, with 21 bases spanning the gap. The CDR3 loop spans 17 amino acids. The CDR3 reads CASSLAGTPLSGGEQYF. CDR3 nucleotides: TGTGCCAGCAGCTTAGCCGGTACCCCCTTGTCGGGCGGCGAGCAGTACTTC.

The chain carries TRBV28 and TRBJ2-5; D unclear. Trimming stripped 7 bases from V and 5 bases from J, with 11 bases between. This CDR3 has 12 amino acids. Germline lookup yields CDR1 MDHEN and CDR2 SYDVKM. The CDR3 sequence: CASNGFGETQYF. The CDR3 bases are TGTGCCAGCAACGGGTTTGGGGAGACCCAGTACTTC.